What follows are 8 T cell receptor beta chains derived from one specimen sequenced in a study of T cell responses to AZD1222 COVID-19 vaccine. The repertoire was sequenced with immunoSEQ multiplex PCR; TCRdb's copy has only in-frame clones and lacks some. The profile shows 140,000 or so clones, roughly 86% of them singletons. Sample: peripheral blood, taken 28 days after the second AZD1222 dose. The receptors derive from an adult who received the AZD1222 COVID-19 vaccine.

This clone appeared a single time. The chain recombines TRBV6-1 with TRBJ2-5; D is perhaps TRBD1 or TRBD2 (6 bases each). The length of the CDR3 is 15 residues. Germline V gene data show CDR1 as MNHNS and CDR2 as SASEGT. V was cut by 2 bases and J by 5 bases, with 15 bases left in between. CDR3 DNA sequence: TGTGCCAGCAGTGAATTTAAGGGGGGCCAGGAGACCCAGTACTTC. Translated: CASSEFKGGQETQYF.

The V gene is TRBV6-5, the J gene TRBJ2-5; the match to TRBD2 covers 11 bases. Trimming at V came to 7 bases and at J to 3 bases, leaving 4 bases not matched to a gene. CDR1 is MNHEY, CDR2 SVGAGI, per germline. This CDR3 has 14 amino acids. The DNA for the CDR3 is TGTGCCAGCAAGAAGACTAGCGGGAAAGAGACCCAGTACTTC. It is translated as CASKKTSGKETQYF.

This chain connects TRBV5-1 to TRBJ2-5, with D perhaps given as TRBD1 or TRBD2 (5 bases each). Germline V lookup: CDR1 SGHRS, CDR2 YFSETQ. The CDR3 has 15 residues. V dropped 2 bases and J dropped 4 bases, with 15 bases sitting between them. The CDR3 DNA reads TGCGCCAGCAGCTTTGGGGGTGGGCCCCCAGAGACCCAGTACTTC. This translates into CASSFGGGPPETQYF.

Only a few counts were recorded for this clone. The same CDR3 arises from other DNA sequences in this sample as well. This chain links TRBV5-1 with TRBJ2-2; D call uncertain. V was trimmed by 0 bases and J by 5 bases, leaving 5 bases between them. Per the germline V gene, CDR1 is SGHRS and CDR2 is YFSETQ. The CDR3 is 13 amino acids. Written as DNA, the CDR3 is TGCGCCAGCAGCTTGGGGGGTACCGGGGAGCTGTTTTTT. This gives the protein CASSLGGTGELFF.

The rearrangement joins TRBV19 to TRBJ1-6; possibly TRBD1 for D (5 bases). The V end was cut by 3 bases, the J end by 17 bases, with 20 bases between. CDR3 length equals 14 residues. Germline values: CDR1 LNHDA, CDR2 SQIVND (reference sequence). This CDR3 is CASSIGPGTGSIHF. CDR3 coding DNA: TGTGCCAGTAGTATCGGACCCGGGACGGGATCCATCCACTTT.

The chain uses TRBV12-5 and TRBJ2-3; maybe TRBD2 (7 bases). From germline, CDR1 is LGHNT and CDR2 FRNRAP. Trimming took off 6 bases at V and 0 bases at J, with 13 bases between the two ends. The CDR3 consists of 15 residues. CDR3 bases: TGTGCTAGTGGAAGCGGGACAACTAGCACAGATACGCAGTATTTT. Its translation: CASGSGTTSTDTQYF.

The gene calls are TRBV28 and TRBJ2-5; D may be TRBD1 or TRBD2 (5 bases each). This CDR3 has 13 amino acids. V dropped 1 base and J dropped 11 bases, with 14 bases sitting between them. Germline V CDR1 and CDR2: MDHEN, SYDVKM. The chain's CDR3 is CASSLYGRGFQYF. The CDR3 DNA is TGTGCCAGCAGTTTATATGGACGGGGCTTTCAGTACTTC.

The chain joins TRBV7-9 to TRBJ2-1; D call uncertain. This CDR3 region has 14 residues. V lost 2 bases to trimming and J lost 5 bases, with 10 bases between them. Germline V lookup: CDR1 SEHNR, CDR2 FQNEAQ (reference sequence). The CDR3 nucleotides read TGTGCCAGCAGCTTAACGCCTCGGGACAATGAGCAGTTCTTC. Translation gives CASSLTPRDNEQFF.